Below, 25 T cell receptor beta chains from the same sample are listed, as sequenced in a study of T cells in Graves' hyperthyroidism and ophthalmopathy. RNA transcripts yielded amplified TCR beta CDR3 regions. The primer set for the first-round RT-PCR of the TCR CDR3 was HTBI. In TCRdb, the multiplex PCR reads were re-called with MiXCR into one record per CDR3 protein. The data contain more than 300,000 distinct CDR3 sequences, about 14% of them seen just once; the ten biggest clones take up around a fifth. Sequencing was carried out using blood. These receptors came from a woman aged 25 to 39 with Graves' ophthalmopathy.

This clonotype was seen only a few times. V usage is TRBV7-8 and J usage is TRBJ2-2; D is possibly TRBD2 (6 bases). The CDR3 spans 16 residues. Germline loops: CDR1 SGHVS, CDR2 FQNEAQ. V dropped 5 bases and J dropped 4 bases, with 17 bases sitting between them. Here the CDR3 DNA reads TGTGCCAGCAGCCGCCACGGGGGAAGGGGCACCGGGGAGCTGTTTTTT. Amino acids: CASSRHGGRGTGELFF.

This sequence joins TRBV19 and TRBJ1-2; TRBD1 matches 7 bases. The germline V gene has CDR1 LNHDA and CDR2 SQIVND (reference sequence). V trimming: 5 bases; J trimming: 2 bases; junction bases outside the gene matches: 5. CDR3 size: 14 residues. The CDR3 DNA reads as TGTGCCAGTAGTGTGGACAGGCTAAACTATGGCTACACCTTC. Translation: CASSVDRLNYGYTF.

This chain joins TRBV6-6 and TRBJ2-1; TRBD2 aligns across 9 bases. This CDR3 has 15 amino acids. V shed 0 bases and J 15 bases; nucleotides not matched to a gene: 12. CDR1 and CDR2 (germline): MNHNY, SVGAGI (reference sequence). CDR3 sequence (DNA): TGTGCCAGCAGTTACTCCGTGTCTCTTGGGACTAGCCTGTTCTTC. Translated, it gives CASSYSVSLGTSLFF.

This clonotype was seen ten or more times. The chain couples TRBV20-1 to TRBJ2-5; TRBD2 matches at 12 bases. The CDR3 consists of 16 residues. Germline CDR1 and CDR2: DFQATT and SNEGSKA (reference sequence). Germline trimming cut 3 bases from V and 5 bases from J; bases unmatched to any gene: 10. Here the CDR3 reads CSASSASGGDRETQYF. The CDR3 region has the DNA TGCAGTGCTAGTTCCGCTAGCGGGGGGGATCGGGAGACCCAGTACTTC.

This clonotype was recorded many times. J is TRBJ1-5 and V is TRBV12-3 or TRBV12-4; no definite D call. Trimming took off 2 bases at V and 4 bases at J, with 6 bases between the two ends. The CDR3 has 13 amino acids. CDR3 in amino acids: CASSLRANQPQHF. The CDR3, as DNA: TGTGCCAGCAGTTTACGGGCTAATCAGCCCCAGCATTTT.

This clonotype was counted at least ten times. The J gene is TRBJ2-1, the V gene TRBV5-6; D possibly uses TRBD1 or TRBD2 (5 bases each). This CDR3 is 15 amino acids long. Germline V gives CDR1 SGHDT, CDR2 YYEEEE. Trimming shortened V by 3 bases and J by 1 base, and 11 bases separated the two germline ends. CDR3 nucleotides: TGTGCCAGCAGCTCCCTCAGGGAGTCCTACAATGAGCAGTTCTTC. Protein: CASSSLRESYNEQFF. Based on the CDR3 plus reference TRBV5-6 and TRBJ2-1, the full variable domain is DAGVTQSPTHLIKTRGQQVTLRCSPKSGHDTVSWYQQALGQGPQFIFQYYEEEERQRGNFPDRFSGHQFPNYSSELNVNALLLGDSALYLCASSSLRESYNEQFFGPGTRLTVL.

The V gene is TRBV11-2, the J gene TRBJ2-3; D not resolved. Germline-derived CDR1 and CDR2 are SGHAT and FQNNGV. V lost 1 base and J 3 bases, leaving 8 bases between the germline ends. The CDR3 is 14 amino acids. The CDR3 here is CASSLVRRTDTQYF. The DNA for the CDR3 is TGTGCCAGCAGCTTAGTCCGTCGAACAGATACGCAGTATTTT.

This clonotype occurred many times. The chain recombines TRBV12-3 or TRBV12-4 with TRBJ2-7, with 11 bases lining up with TRBD2. There are 18 residues in the CDR3. Losses at the gene ends were 2 bases for V and 3 bases for J; bases not matched to a gene: 12. The CDR3 sequence: CASSLRGASGGKFYEQYF. CDR3 sequence (DNA): TGTGCCAGCAGTTTAAGAGGAGCTAGCGGGGGGAAATTCTACGAGCAGTACTTC.

This clonotype appeared a few times. The chain links TRBV25-1 to TRBJ1-4; 7 positions match TRBD1. V gave up 1 base and J gave up 8 bases; unmatched junction bases: 7. The germline CDR1 and CDR2 sequences are MGHDK and SYGVNS. This CDR3 has 15 residues. The CDR3, as DNA: TGTGCCAGCAGTGAATTCTTGGGACAGAGGGAAAAACTGTTTTTT. This translates into CASSEFLGQREKLFF.

Only a few counts were recorded for this clonotype. The chain uses TRBV7-9 and TRBJ1-5; 7 bases map to TRBD1. Germline-derived CDR1 and CDR2 are SEHNR and FQNEAQ (reference sequence). The length of the CDR3 is 14 residues. Unmatched junction bases numbered 5, after V lost 7 bases and J lost 2 bases. CDR3 nucleotide sequence: TGTGCCAGCACCCTAGGACAGGGCAATCAGCCCCAGCATTTT. Translated, it gives CASTLGQGNQPQHF.

This clonotype has a single count. A much larger clone lies one base from this, so it may be a read error. The V gene is TRBV11-2, the J gene TRBJ2-6, with D perhaps assigned TRBD1 or TRBD2 (6 bases each). Germline V gene data show CDR1 as SGHAT and CDR2 as FQNNGV. This CDR3 spans 16 amino acids. The CDR3, as DNA: TGTGCCAGCAGCTACCCCAGGGGATCGGGGGCCAGCGTCCTGACTTTC. Its translation: CASSYPRGSGASVLTF.

In this sample, this clonotype turned up many times. This chain joins TRBV6-1 and TRBJ1-6; 10 nucleotides line up with TRBD1. Germline CDR1 and CDR2: MNHNS and SASEGT. V lost 6 bases to trimming and J lost 7 bases; unmatched junction nucleotides: 3. The CDR3 runs to 14 residues. Here the CDR3 reads CASSSGQGNSPLHF. The CDR3 bases are TGTGCCAGCAGCTCGGGACAGGGGAATTCACCCCTCCACTTT.

At least ten counts were recorded for this clonotype. The chain joins TRBV3-1 to TRBJ1-6; perhaps TRBD1 as D (5 bases). Per germline, CDR1 LGHDT and CDR2 YNNKEL (reference sequence). The germline V and J ends were trimmed by 4 bases and 8 bases, with 15 bases remaining between them. The CDR3 contains 15 residues. This chain's CDR3 is CASSLPGTPHSPLHF. The CDR3 DNA sequence: TGTGCCAGCAGCCTACCCGGGACCCCCCATTCACCCCTCCACTTT.

In this sample, this clonotype turned up a few times. The rearrangement joins TRBV6-1 to TRBJ1-1; 8 positions match TRBD1. Germline CDR1 MNHNS, CDR2 SASEGT. Losses at the gene ends were 5 bases for V and 0 bases for J; bases not matched to a gene: 8. The length of the CDR3 is 16 residues. The CDR3 here is CASSRRQGIMNTEAFF. The CDR3 coding sequence is TGTGCCAGCAGTCGCCGACAGGGGATCATGAACACTGAAGCTTTCTTT.

Concerning this clonotype itself: A much larger clone is a single base away; this may be a read error. The chain employs TRBV15 and TRBJ2-1; 7 positions agree with TRBD1. In germline, CDR1 is LNHNV, CDR2 YYDKDF (reference sequence). The CDR3 sequence is 13 residues long. The CDR3 spells CVTSRDGTDEQFF. The CDR3 DNA is TGTGTCACCAGCAGAGATGGGACAGATGAGCAGTTCTTC.

This clonotype was observed many times. This chain links TRBV27 with TRBJ2-2, with D unclear. The CDR3 covers 15 residues. Looked up from germline, CDR1 is MNHEY and CDR2 is SMNVEV (reference sequence). Trimming took off 0 bases at V and 4 bases at J, with 9 bases between the two ends. The CDR3 nucleotides are TGTGCCAGCAGTTTATCTAGGCGCGTCACCGGGGAGCTGTTTTTT. Translation: CASSLSRRVTGELFF.

This clonotype occurred many times. The genes are TRBV20-1 and TRBJ1-2, with 8 positions matching TRBD1. This CDR3 contains 14 residues. Germline CDR1 and CDR2: DFQATT and SNEGSKA (reference sequence). The trim removed 1 base at V and 4 bases at J, leaving 5 bases unmatched. CDR3 residues: CSARVPGGFYGYTF. The CDR3 DNA follows: TGCAGTGCTAGAGTACCAGGGGGCTTCTATGGCTACACCTTC.

In its sample, this clonotype was seen many times. J is TRBJ2-1 and V is TRBV28, with 13 bases aligning to TRBD2. Germline V lookup: CDR1 MDHEN, CDR2 SYDVKM. This CDR3 has 15 residues. V trimming: 5 bases; J trimming: 8 bases; junction bases outside the gene matches: 6. CDR3 amino acids: CASSPLAGGLDEQFF. DNA for the CDR3: TGTGCCAGCAGTCCACTAGCGGGGGGGCTCGATGAGCAGTTCTTC.

This clonotype was recorded many times. The gene calls are TRBV7-8 and TRBJ2-7; 8 bases map to TRBD1. The CDR3 is made up of 15 amino acids. Trimming at V came to 4 bases and at J to 0 bases, leaving 5 bases not matched to a gene. Germline CDR1 SGHVS, CDR2 FQNEAQ. The CDR3 loop is CASSSEDRVSYEQYF. DNA for the CDR3: TGTGCCAGCAGCTCCGAGGACAGGGTCTCCTACGAGCAGTACTTC.

This clonotype has ten or more counts. The chain combines TRBV2 with TRBJ2-7; TRBD1 aligns across 7 bases. CDR1 is SNHLY, CDR2 FYNNEI, per germline. Unmatched junction bases numbered 1, after V lost 4 bases and J lost 1 base. The CDR3 is 13 amino acids. DNA of the CDR3: TGTGCCAGCAGTGCGGACAGGTCCTACGAGCAGTACTTC. It codes for CASSADRSYEQYF.

As to this clonotype: The CDR3 does not close with the conserved phenylalanine or tryptophan, likely indicating a read error. The genes are TRBV9 and TRBJ1-2; possible D gene TRBD1, 5 bases. The CDR3 loop spans 14 amino acids. Trimming cost V 3 bases and J 8 bases, with 17 bases left between them. Germline CDR1 and CDR2: SGDLS and YYNGEE. In DNA form, the CDR3 reads TGTGCCAGCAGCGAGAACCCCAGGGAAGGGGGCTACACCCTC. Protein product: CASSENPREGGYTL.

The CDR3 DNA sequence: TGTGCCAGCAGCCCCCTGGGAGCGAGTGGCAATGAGCAGTTCTTC. It is translated as CASSPLGASGNEQFF. The rearrangement links TRBV7-3 to TRBJ2-1, with D tentatively TRBD2 (5 bases). The CDR3 is 15 residues long. Trimming removed 5 bases at V and 6 bases at J, with 17 bases between. Germline CDR1 is SGHTA and CDR2 is FQGTGA.

This clonotype has at least ten counts. This chain connects TRBV11-2 to TRBJ2-7; the match to TRBD2 covers 12 bases. Germline CDR1 SGHAT, CDR2 FQNNGV. This CDR3 has 19 residues. The junction had 16 bases not matched to a gene; V was cut back by 5 bases and J by 2 bases. CDR3 DNA sequence: TGTGCCAGCAGCCCACTCCGACGGACTAGCGGGGTCCAAGCCTACGAGCAGTACTTC. Translated: CASSPLRRTSGVQAYEQYF. Combining the CDR3 with reference TRBV11-2 and TRBJ2-7 gives the whole variable domain EAGVAQSPRYKIIEKRQSVAFWCNPISGHATLYWYQQILGQGPKLLIQFQNNGVVDDSQLPKDRFSAERLKGVDSTLKIQPAKLEDSAVYLCASSPLRRTSGVQAYEQYFGPGTRLTVT.

This clonotype showed up many times. The V and J genes are TRBV29-1 and TRBJ2-1; 11 nucleotides match TRBD2. Trimming cost V 6 bases and J 3 bases; bases outside gene matches: 7. The germline V gene has CDR1 SQVTM and CDR2 ANQGSEA. This CDR3 is 15 amino acids long. CDR3: CSVELAGGFYNEQFF. The CDR3 DNA reads as TGCAGCGTGGAGCTAGCGGGGGGATTCTACAATGAGCAGTTCTTC.

There are many counts of this clonotype. This rearrangement joins TRBV28 to TRBJ1-5, with unresolved D. The CDR3 has 16 residues. V lost 5 bases to trimming and J lost 5 bases, with 19 bases between them. CDR1 is MDHEN, CDR2 SYDVKM, per germline. Here the CDR3 reads CASSGSSGVPDQPQHF. CDR3 DNA sequence: TGTGCCAGCAGTGGATCCTCAGGTGTGCCGGATCAGCCCCAGCATTTT.